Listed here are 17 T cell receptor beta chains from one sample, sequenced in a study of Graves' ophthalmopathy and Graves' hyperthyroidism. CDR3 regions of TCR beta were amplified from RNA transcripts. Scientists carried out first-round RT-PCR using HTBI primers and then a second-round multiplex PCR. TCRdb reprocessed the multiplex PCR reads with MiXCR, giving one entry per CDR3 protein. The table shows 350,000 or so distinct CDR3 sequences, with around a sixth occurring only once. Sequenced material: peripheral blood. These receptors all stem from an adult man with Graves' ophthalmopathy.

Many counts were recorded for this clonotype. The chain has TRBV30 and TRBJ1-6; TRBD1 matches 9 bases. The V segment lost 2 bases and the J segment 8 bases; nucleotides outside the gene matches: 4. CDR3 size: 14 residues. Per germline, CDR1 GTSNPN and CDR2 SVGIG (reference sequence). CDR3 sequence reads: CAWSIRDRDSPLHF. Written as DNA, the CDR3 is TGTGCCTGGAGTATCCGGGACAGGGATTCACCCCTCCACTTT. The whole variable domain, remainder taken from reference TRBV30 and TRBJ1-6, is SQTIHQWPATLVQPVGSPLSLECTVEGTSNPNLYWYRQAAGRGLQLLFYSVGIGQISSEVPQNLSASRPQDRQFILSSKKLLLSDSGFYLCAWSIRDRDSPLHFGNGTRLTVT.

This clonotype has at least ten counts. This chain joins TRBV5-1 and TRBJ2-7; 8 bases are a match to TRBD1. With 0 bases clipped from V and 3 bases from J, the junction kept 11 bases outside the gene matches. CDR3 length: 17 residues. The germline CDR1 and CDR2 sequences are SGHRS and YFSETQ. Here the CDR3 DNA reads TGCGCCAGCAGCTTGGCCAGGGGGACAGGCTTTATCTACGAGCAGTACTTC. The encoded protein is CASSLARGTGFIYEQYF.

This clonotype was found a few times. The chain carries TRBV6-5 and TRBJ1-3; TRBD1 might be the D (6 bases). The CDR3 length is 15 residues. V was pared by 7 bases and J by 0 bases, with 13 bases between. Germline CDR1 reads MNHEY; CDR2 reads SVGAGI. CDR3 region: CASIKRGISGNTIYF. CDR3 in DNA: TGTGCCAGCATCAAAAGGGGGATCTCTGGAAACACCATATATTTT.

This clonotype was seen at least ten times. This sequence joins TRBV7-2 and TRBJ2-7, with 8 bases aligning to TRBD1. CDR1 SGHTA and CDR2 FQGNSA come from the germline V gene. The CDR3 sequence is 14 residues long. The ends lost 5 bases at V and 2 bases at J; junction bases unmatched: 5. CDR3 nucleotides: TGTGCCAGCAGCCACCCCAGGGGGCCCTACGAGCAGTACTTC. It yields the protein CASSHPRGPYEQYF.

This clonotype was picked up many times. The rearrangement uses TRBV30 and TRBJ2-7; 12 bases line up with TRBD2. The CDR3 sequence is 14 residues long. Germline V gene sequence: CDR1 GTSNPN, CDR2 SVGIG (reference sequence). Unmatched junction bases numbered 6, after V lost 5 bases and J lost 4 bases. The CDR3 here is CAWGLAGGSYEQYF. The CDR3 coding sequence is TGTGCCTGGGGCCTAGCGGGAGGGAGTTACGAGCAGTACTTC. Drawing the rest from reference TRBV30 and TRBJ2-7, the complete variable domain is SQTIHQWPATLVQPVGSPLSLECTVEGTSNPNLYWYRQAAGRGLQLLFYSVGIGQISSEVPQNLSASRPQDRQFILSSKKLLLSDSGFYLCAWGLAGGSYEQYFGPGTRLTVT.

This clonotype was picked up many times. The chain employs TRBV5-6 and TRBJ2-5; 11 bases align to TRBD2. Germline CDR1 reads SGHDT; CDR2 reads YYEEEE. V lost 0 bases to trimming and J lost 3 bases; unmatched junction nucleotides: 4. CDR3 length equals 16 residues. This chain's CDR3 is CASSLALAGGEETQYF. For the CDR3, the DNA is TGTGCCAGCAGCTTGGCGCTAGCGGGGGGAGAAGAGACCCAGTACTTC.

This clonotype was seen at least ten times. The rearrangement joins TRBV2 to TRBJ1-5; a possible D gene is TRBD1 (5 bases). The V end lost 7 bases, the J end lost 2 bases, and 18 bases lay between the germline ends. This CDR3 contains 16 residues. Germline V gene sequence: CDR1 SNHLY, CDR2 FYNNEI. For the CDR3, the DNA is TGTGCCAGCACCCCAGGCGGGGCCGGGGGCAATCAGCCCCAGCATTTT. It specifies CASTPGGAGGNQPQHF.

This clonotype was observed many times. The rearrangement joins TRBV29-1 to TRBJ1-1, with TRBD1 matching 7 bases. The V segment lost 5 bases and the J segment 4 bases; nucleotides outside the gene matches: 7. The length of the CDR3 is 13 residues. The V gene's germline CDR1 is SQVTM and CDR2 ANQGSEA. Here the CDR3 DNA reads TGCAGCGTTATTCAGGGGGGAGTCACTGAAGCTTTCTTT. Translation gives CSVIQGGVTEAFF.

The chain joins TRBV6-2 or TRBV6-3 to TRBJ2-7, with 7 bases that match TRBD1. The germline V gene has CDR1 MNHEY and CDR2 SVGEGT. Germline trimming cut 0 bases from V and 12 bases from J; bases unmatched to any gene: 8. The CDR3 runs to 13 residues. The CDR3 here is CASSYSVRQGLYF. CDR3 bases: TGTGCCAGCAGTTACTCGGTCCGACAGGGCTTGTACTTC.

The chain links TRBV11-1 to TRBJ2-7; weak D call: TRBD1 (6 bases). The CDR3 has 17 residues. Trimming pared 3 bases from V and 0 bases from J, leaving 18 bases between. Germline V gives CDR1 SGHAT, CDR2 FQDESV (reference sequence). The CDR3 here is CASSFSTWGQSSYEQYF. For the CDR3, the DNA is TGTGCCAGCAGCTTTTCCACCTGGGGACAAAGCTCCTACGAGCAGTACTTC.

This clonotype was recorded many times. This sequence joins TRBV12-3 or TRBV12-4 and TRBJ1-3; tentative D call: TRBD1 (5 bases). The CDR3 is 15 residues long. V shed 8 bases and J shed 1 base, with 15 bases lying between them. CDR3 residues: CASGWGLSSGNTIYF. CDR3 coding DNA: TGTGCCAGCGGGTGGGGACTTTCGTCTGGAAACACCATATATTTT.

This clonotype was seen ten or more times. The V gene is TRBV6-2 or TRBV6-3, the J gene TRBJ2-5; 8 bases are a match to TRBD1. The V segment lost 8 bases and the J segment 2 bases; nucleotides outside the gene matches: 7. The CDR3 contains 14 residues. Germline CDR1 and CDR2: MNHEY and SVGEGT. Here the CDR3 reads CASGGTGKQETQYF. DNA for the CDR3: TGTGCCAGCGGCGGGACAGGCAAGCAAGAGACCCAGTACTTC.

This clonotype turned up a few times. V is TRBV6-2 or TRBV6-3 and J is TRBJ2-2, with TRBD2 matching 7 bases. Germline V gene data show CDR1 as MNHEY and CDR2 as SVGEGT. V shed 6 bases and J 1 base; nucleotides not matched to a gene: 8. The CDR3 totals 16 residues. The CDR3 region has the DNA TGTGCCAGCAGACCTTGCGGGGGACTGAACACCGGGGAGCTGTTTTTT. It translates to CASRPCGGLNTGELFF.

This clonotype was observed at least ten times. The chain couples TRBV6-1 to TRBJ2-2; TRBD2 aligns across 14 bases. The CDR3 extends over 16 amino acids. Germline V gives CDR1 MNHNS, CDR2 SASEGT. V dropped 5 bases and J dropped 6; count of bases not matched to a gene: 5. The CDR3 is CASSQKGLAGAGELFF. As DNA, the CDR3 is TGTGCCAGCAGTCAAAAGGGACTAGCGGGAGCCGGGGAGCTGTTTTTT.

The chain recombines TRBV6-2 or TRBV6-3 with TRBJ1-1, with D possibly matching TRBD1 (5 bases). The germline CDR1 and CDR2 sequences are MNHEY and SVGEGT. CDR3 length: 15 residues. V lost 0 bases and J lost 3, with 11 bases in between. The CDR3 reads CASSYSATVYTEAFF. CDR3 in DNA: TGTGCCAGCAGTTACTCTGCGACAGTCTACACTGAAGCTTTCTTT.

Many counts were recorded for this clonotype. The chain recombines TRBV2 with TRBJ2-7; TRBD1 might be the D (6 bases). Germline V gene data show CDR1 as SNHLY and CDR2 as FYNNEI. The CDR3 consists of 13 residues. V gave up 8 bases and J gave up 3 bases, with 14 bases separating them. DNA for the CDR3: TGTGCCAGCCTCAAAGCAGGGGACTACGAGCAGTACTTC. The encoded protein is CASLKAGDYEQYF. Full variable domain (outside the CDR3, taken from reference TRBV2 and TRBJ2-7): EPEVTQTPSHQVTQMGQEVILRCVPISNHLYFYWYRQILGQKVEFLVSFYNNEISEKSEIFDDQFSVERPDGSNFTLKIRSTKLEDSAMYFCASLKAGDYEQYFGPGTRLTVT.

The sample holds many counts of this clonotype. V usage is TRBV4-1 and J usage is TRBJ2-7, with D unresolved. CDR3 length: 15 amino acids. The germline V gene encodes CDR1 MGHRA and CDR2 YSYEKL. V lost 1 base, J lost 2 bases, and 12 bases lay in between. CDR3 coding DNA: TGCGCCAGCAGCCAAGCGGGCGTGGGTGCCTACGAGCAGTACTTC. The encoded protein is CASSQAGVGAYEQYF.